This T cell receptor beta chain was identified in a study of blood T cell repertoires in COVID-19 (dated by TCRdb to 2018 to 2021). Study-wide context: Samples from collaborators originated in the United States, Italy and Spain and spanned both the acute and convalescent phases of COVID-19. The prospective study material was composed of cDNA or gDNA derived from T cells, B-cell-depleted T cells, or PBMCs. Deeply sampled blood TCRbeta repertoires from subjects exposed to, actively infected with, or recovered from COVID-19 were included in the dataset. The repertoires were released in a freely available public database meant as a resource for research on the immune response to SARS-CoV-2. The samples were drawn from two sources: the first 160 participants of the ongoing ImmuneRACE study, and fewer than 1,500 subjects contributed by 6 global collaborators. A de-identified subject ID, COVID-19 status, age in years and sex were almost always included in the sample metadata. Where HLA class I and class II types were available, the types were taken from metadata supplied by the sample provider, not from assay-based typing.

The immunoSEQ Assay, a bias-controlled multiplex PCR, was used to amplify TCRbeta CDR3 regions from genomic DNA. Per the source publication's procedure: The number of nucleated cells in each sample was estimated from the amplification of reference gene primers within the assay. To quantify the absolute abundance of each unique TCRbeta CDR3 rearrangement, sequence reads were collapsed and filtered. For each sample, productive Simpson clonality was calculated as the square root of Simpson's diversity index across productive rearrangements. What TCRdb holds here is the immuneACCESS table cut down to in-frame rearrangements. Part of the clones is not present; checked against another copy, under half of the missing clones reflect an unresolved V gene, and the others are unexplained. V and J calls and clone size follow that table, whereas D and trimming were derived from the DNA. Across this sample there are 150,000 to 200,000 clones, with under 90% seen only once. The ten biggest clones cover nearly 8% of the sample.

In the prospective study, participants were roughly 18 to 100 years old, resided in under 30 geographic areas of the United States, and were enrolled through a virtual design. In the prospective study, cohorts were assigned on the basis of participant-reported clinical history obtained from a screening survey and a study questionnaire. Recovered participants in ImmuneRACE Cohort 3 were defined as having two consecutive negative NP/OP PCR tests, clearance from a healthcare professional, or resolution of symptoms. Mobile phlebotomists in the prospective study collected whole blood, serum and a nasopharyngeal or oropharyngeal swab from every participant. Participants in the prospective study had the option to provide additional blood draws and questionnaires over a 2-month period. Blood samples from the prospective study were shipped frozen or at room temperature prior to DNA extraction. Results and caveats for the whole study, not just this receptor: The amount of clinical and demographic metadata varied by source and participant and was provided uncurated.

This clone showed up just a few times. The antigen this receptor binds is unknown. Qualities for individual bases were not recorded, and no much larger clone is one base off. The cysteine opens and the phenylalanine closes a CDR3 of 13 amino acids. Only CDR3 DNA remains: 39 bases, in frame from the first base. Looking up the germline V gene (reference sequence) yields CDR1 LGHDT and CDR2 YNNKEL. V drops 0 bases and J drops 4 bases, leaving 5 bases in between. The chain employs TRBV3-1 (or the pseudogene TRBV3-2) and TRBJ2-3; no confident D gene assignment can be made. The sequencing sample was made of PBMCs or T cells enriched from blood (not recorded which). This TCR was recovered from a woman in her fifties or sixties who had recovered from COVID-19. The base sequence is TGTGCCAGCAGCCAAGATCGAGCAGATACGCAGTATTTT. This yields the protein CASSQDRADTQYF.